A selection of T cell receptor beta chains follows, all from one sample in a study of response to subunit inactivated influenza vaccine. MiXCR, applied by TCRdb to the RT-PCR reads, yields one record per CDR3 protein. The sample has under 550,000 distinct CDR3 sequences; approximately 7.7% are singletons. The sample was PBMCs from blood, taken about 24 months after vaccination. The receptor source for this set is a man aged 45 to 75 who received an inactivated influenza vaccine. Both conserved end residues are part of each CDR3. A D gene is named only where the DNA matches it firmly. The listing skips clone size in some rows; elsewhere it reads once, few, many or a size class.

v_call: TRBV9; d_call: TRBD2; clone_size: NA; j_call: TRBJ2-1; cdr3_nt: TGTGCCAGCAGCGGAACAACCGGGACTAGCGGGCACAATGAGCAGTTCTTC; cdr3_aa: CASSGTTGTSGHNEQFF
v_call: TRBV20-1; d_call: NA; clone_size: few; j_call: TRBJ2-3; cdr3_nt: TGCAGTGCTGAAAGCCGGCACAGCACAGATACGCAGTATTTT; cdr3_aa: CSAESRHSTDTQYF
v_call: TRBV7-2; d_call: TRBD2; clone_size: NA; j_call: TRBJ2-1; cdr3_nt: TGTGCCAGCAGCTTAGTAGGCGGGGGAGGGTCCAATGAGCAGTTCTTC; cdr3_aa: CASSLVGGGGSNEQFF
v_call: TRBV11-2; d_call: TRBD1; clone_size: few; j_call: TRBJ2-2; cdr3_nt: TGTGCAACATCTGGGACAGGGAACACCGGGGAGCTGTTTTTT; cdr3_aa: CATSGTGNTGELFF
v_call: TRBV29-1; d_call: NA; clone_size: NA; j_call: TRBJ2-3; cdr3_nt: TGCAGCGTTGAAGGGGACCTCACAGATACGCAGTATTTT; cdr3_aa: CSVEGDLTDTQYF
v_call: TRBV5-6; d_call: NA; clone_size: NA; j_call: TRBJ1-1; cdr3_nt: TGTGCCAGCAGCTTGTCGGTTTGGGGTGGCACTGAAGCTTTCTTT; cdr3_aa: CASSLSVWGGTEAFF
v_call: TRBV10-3; d_call: NA; clone_size: few; j_call: TRBJ2-1; cdr3_nt: TGTGCCATCAGTGAGTCTAAGTTCTCCTACAATGAGCAGTTCTTC; cdr3_aa: CAISESKFSYNEQFF
v_call: TRBV10-3; d_call: TRBD1; clone_size: NA; j_call: TRBJ2-3; cdr3_nt: TGTGCCATCAGTGAGCCCGGACAGGTCGGGGATACGCAGTATTTT; cdr3_aa: CAISEPGQVGDTQYF
v_call: TRBV4-1; d_call: TRBD2; clone_size: many; j_call: TRBJ2-7; cdr3_nt: TGCGCCAGCAGCCTGGGGGGACTAGCTCTCGCCTACGAGCAGTACTTC; cdr3_aa: CASSLGGLALAYEQYF
v_call: TRBV7-2; d_call: NA; clone_size: few; j_call: TRBJ1-4; cdr3_nt: TGTGCCAGCAGTTCCCAGTCCGGGACTCGCGCGAAACTGTTTTTT; cdr3_aa: CASSSQSGTRAKLFF
v_call: TRBV6-1; d_call: NA; clone_size: many; j_call: TRBJ2-7; cdr3_nt: TGTGCCAGCACCCCCGGGCAGGGAACCTACGAGCAGTACTTC; cdr3_aa: CASTPGQGTYEQYF
v_call: TRBV29-1; d_call: NA; clone_size: few; j_call: TRBJ2-6; cdr3_nt: TGCAGCGTTAGCGAGACCCTCCCTCTCTCTGGGGCCAACGTCCTGACTTTC; cdr3_aa: CSVSETLPLSGANVLTF
v_call: TRBV9; d_call: TRBD2; clone_size: few; j_call: TRBJ2-1; cdr3_nt: TGTGCCAGCAGCGCCCGACTAGCGGGCCCAGCTGAGCAGTTCTTC; cdr3_aa: CASSARLAGPAEQFF
v_call: TRBV5-1; d_call: TRBD1; clone_size: few; j_call: TRBJ2-6; cdr3_nt: TGCGCCAGCAGCACCCGCTCTGGACAGGGAGGTACTTCTGGGGCCAACGTCCTGACTTTC; cdr3_aa: CASSTRSGQGGTSGANVLTF
v_call: TRBV20-1; d_call: NA; clone_size: NA; j_call: TRBJ2-1; cdr3_nt: TGCAGTGCAGAATACAGGGAGGGGCAGTTCTTC; cdr3_aa: CSAEYREGQFF
v_call: TRBV20-1; d_call: NA; clone_size: many; j_call: TRBJ2-4; cdr3_nt: TGCAGTGCCGGACACACGAACATTCAGTACTTC; cdr3_aa: CSAGHTNIQYF
v_call: TRBV6-2/TRBV6-3; d_call: NA; clone_size: NA; j_call: TRBJ2-3; cdr3_nt: TGTGCCAGCAGTTATTTGCGGACCACAGATACGCAGTATTTT; cdr3_aa: CASSYLRTTDTQYF
v_call: TRBV7-2; d_call: TRBD2; clone_size: few; j_call: TRBJ2-7; cdr3_nt: TGTGCCAGCAGCCCTACTAGCGGCCTTTACGAGCAGTACTTC; cdr3_aa: CASSPTSGLYEQYF
v_call: TRBV7-9; d_call: NA; clone_size: many; j_call: TRBJ2-7; cdr3_nt: TGTGCCAGCAGCGGGGATGGCGAGCAGTACTTC; cdr3_aa: CASSGDGEQYF
v_call: TRBV28; d_call: TRBD1; clone_size: few; j_call: TRBJ1-6; cdr3_nt: TGTGCCAGCAGTTTAACTCGGGGAAGGAGGACAGGGTATAATTCACCCCTCCACTTT; cdr3_aa: CASSLTRGRRTGYNSPLHF
v_call: TRBV6-2/TRBV6-3; d_call: NA; clone_size: few; j_call: TRBJ2-4; cdr3_nt: TGTGCCAGCAGTTATTCCCCGGGGGACATTCAGTACTTC; cdr3_aa: CASSYSPGDIQYF
v_call: TRBV5-5; d_call: NA; clone_size: few; j_call: TRBJ2-7; cdr3_nt: TGTGCCAGCAGCTTGGGGGTTACCTCTGGCGCCGAGCAGTACTTC; cdr3_aa: CASSLGVTSGAEQYF
v_call: TRBV5-6; d_call: NA; clone_size: NA; j_call: TRBJ1-2; cdr3_nt: TGTGCCAGCAGCTTCGTGGGGGGCTACACCTTC; cdr3_aa: CASSFVGGYTF
v_call: TRBV10-1; d_call: TRBD2; clone_size: many; j_call: TRBJ2-2; cdr3_nt: TGCGCCAGCACTAGCGGGACCACCGGGGAGCTGTTTTTT; cdr3_aa: CASTSGTTGELFF
v_call: TRBV12-3/TRBV12-4; d_call: NA; clone_size: few; j_call: TRBJ1-1; cdr3_nt: TGTGCCAGCAGAACGGACTGGAACACTGAAGCTTTCTTT; cdr3_aa: CASRTDWNTEAFF
v_call: TRBV4-3; d_call: TRBD2; clone_size: many; j_call: TRBJ2-3; cdr3_nt: TGCGCCAGCAGCCAACGGACTAGCGGGGACTACACAGATACGCAGTATTTT; cdr3_aa: CASSQRTSGDYTDTQYF
v_call: TRBV9; d_call: NA; clone_size: few; j_call: TRBJ2-3; cdr3_nt: TGTGCCAGCAGCGGTTGGGACTTCGATACGCAGTATTTT; cdr3_aa: CASSGWDFDTQYF
v_call: TRBV7-9; d_call: TRBD2; clone_size: many; j_call: TRBJ2-1; cdr3_nt: TGTGCCAGCAGCTTTACTAGCGGGAGTTTCAATGAGCAGTTCTTC; cdr3_aa: CASSFTSGSFNEQFF
v_call: TRBV5-1; d_call: TRBD1; clone_size: few; j_call: TRBJ1-2; cdr3_nt: TGCGCCAGCAGCTTGGGGGACAGTCGATTCACCTATGGCTACACCTTC; cdr3_aa: CASSLGDSRFTYGYTF
v_call: TRBV7-9; d_call: NA; clone_size: NA; j_call: TRBJ2-5; cdr3_nt: TGTGCCAGCAGCTTAGCCACAGGGTTGAGAGAGACCCAGTACTTC; cdr3_aa: CASSLATGLRETQYF
v_call: TRBV4-2; d_call: TRBD2; clone_size: many; j_call: TRBJ2-1; cdr3_nt: TGTGCCAGCAGCCGGACGATTAGCGGGAGCTCCTACAATGAGCAGTTCTTC; cdr3_aa: CASSRTISGSSYNEQFF
v_call: TRBV20-1; d_call: TRBD1; clone_size: few; j_call: TRBJ2-7; cdr3_nt: TGCAGTGCTAGGGGACAGTCAAACTACGAGCAGTACTTC; cdr3_aa: CSARGQSNYEQYF
v_call: TRBV24-1; d_call: TRBD2; clone_size: many; j_call: TRBJ2-1; cdr3_nt: TGTGCCACCAGTGATCCAACTAGCGATGAGCAGTTCTTC; cdr3_aa: CATSDPTSDEQFF
v_call: TRBV29-1; d_call: NA; clone_size: few; j_call: TRBJ2-5; cdr3_nt: TGCAGCGTCGGAAGACACAAAGAGACCCAGTACTTC; cdr3_aa: CSVGRHKETQYF
v_call: TRBV20-1; d_call: NA; clone_size: NA; j_call: TRBJ2-7; cdr3_nt: TGCAGTGCTCCACCGGGTTCGCGATTAGGGGAGCAGTACTTC; cdr3_aa: CSAPPGSRLGEQYF
v_call: TRBV6-5; d_call: TRBD2; clone_size: NA; j_call: TRBJ2-2; cdr3_nt: TGTGCCAGCAGTTCCAGGACTAGCGCCGGGGAGCTGTTTTTT; cdr3_aa: CASSSRTSAGELFF
v_call: TRBV5-1; d_call: NA; clone_size: many; j_call: TRBJ1-1; cdr3_nt: TGCGCCAGCAGCCCGGATGGGTCAGGGAACACTGAAGCTTTCTTT; cdr3_aa: CASSPDGSGNTEAFF
v_call: TRBV27; d_call: NA; clone_size: NA; j_call: TRBJ1-5; cdr3_nt: TGTGCCAGCAGTTTGGTGGGCGGGTATAGCAATCAGCCCCAGCATTTT; cdr3_aa: CASSLVGGYSNQPQHF
v_call: TRBV6-2/TRBV6-3; d_call: TRBD1; clone_size: NA; j_call: TRBJ2-3; cdr3_nt: TGTGCCAGCAGTCAGGGACAGGGAAATACGCAGTATTTT; cdr3_aa: CASSQGQGNTQYF
v_call: TRBV20-1; d_call: NA; clone_size: many; j_call: TRBJ2-6; cdr3_nt: TGCAGTGCTAGCAGGGGAAGAGGGGCCAACGTCCTGACTTTC; cdr3_aa: CSASRGRGANVLTF
v_call: TRBV29-1; d_call: TRBD1; clone_size: NA; j_call: TRBJ2-1; cdr3_nt: TGCAGCGCTTACAGGGGTACTTACAATGAGCAGTTCTTC; cdr3_aa: CSAYRGTYNEQFF
v_call: TRBV5-6; d_call: TRBD1; clone_size: NA; j_call: TRBJ1-1; cdr3_nt: TGTGCCAGCAGCTCAGGAGGGACAGGGGAAACTGAAGCTTTCTTT; cdr3_aa: CASSSGGTGETEAFF
v_call: TRBV20-1; d_call: TRBD2; clone_size: NA; j_call: TRBJ2-7; cdr3_nt: TGCAGTGCTAGAGGAGGCGGGAGATACGAGCAGTACTTC; cdr3_aa: CSARGGGRYEQYF
v_call: TRBV4-2; d_call: TRBD2; clone_size: few; j_call: TRBJ2-2; cdr3_nt: TGTGCCAGCAGCCAAGAGCTAGCGGGCACCGGGGAGCTGTTTTTT; cdr3_aa: CASSQELAGTGELFF
v_call: TRBV20-1; d_call: NA; clone_size: few; j_call: TRBJ2-5; cdr3_nt: TGCAGTGCTAGTTTTACGGGACCCCTCGAGTACCAAGAGACCCAGTACTTC; cdr3_aa: CSASFTGPLEYQETQYF